Listed here are 8 T cell receptor beta chains from one sample, sequenced in a study of T-cell memory formation after mild COVID-19. TCRdb re-derived calls from the 5' RACE reads in MiXCR, one entry per CDR3 protein. Among about 470,000 distinct CDR3 sequences listed, 20% to 30% were seen once. Sequences were obtained from PBMCs or a T cell subset sorted from them (not recorded which). Receptors were obtained from an adult woman who had mild COVID-19 (a few samples of this study predate the infection). Cell type and time point are not known.

The chain is built from TRBV7-9 and TRBJ1-1; weak D call: TRBD1 (6 bases). Germline CDR1 reads SEHNR; CDR2 reads FQNEAQ (reference sequence). The CDR3 is 15 amino acids. V was clipped by 5 bases and J by 1 base, with 14 bases between them. CDR3 in amino acids: CASSPRTASNTEAFF. CDR3 nucleotide sequence: TGTGCCAGCAGCCCGCGGACAGCATCGAACACTGAAGCTTTCTTT.

This sequence joins TRBV7-9 and TRBJ2-1; no clear D gene. The germline gives CDR1 SEHNR, CDR2 FQNEAQ (reference sequence). The CDR3 runs 13 residues. Trimming removed 7 bases at V and 4 bases at J, with 11 bases between. The CDR3 reads CASIHGEYNEQFF. The CDR3 DNA follows: TGTGCCAGCATCCATGGGGAATACAATGAGCAGTTCTTC.

J is TRBJ2-3 and V is TRBV6-2 or TRBV6-3; D gene uncertain. This CDR3 spans 14 amino acids. V shed 7 bases and J shed 1 base, with 12 bases lying between them. The germline gives CDR1 MNHEY, CDR2 SVGEGT. In DNA, the CDR3 is TGTGCCAGCATTAAAATAGCCGGCACAGATACGCAGTATTTT. Translation: CASIKIAGTDTQYF.

The gene calls are TRBV24-1 and TRBJ2-7; TRBD2 might be the D (5 bases). This CDR3 spans 14 amino acids. CDR1 and CDR2 (germline): KGHDR, SFDVKD. Deletions cut 7 bases from V and 2 bases from J, with 14 bases between. The CDR3 protein is CATSTSRGAYEQYF. CDR3 sequence (DNA): TGTGCCACCAGCACTTCCCGGGGAGCCTACGAGCAGTACTTC.

There are a few counts of this clonotype. The chain couples TRBV3-1 to TRBJ2-7; 11 nucleotides align to TRBD1. This CDR3 comprises 16 residues. After removal of 5 bases from V and 6 bases from J, the junction contained 12 bases not matched to a gene. Looked up from germline, CDR1 is LGHDT and CDR2 is YNNKEL (reference sequence). The CDR3 nucleotides are TGTGCCAGCAGCAAGATCTACTGGACAGGGGGCGGCGAGCAGTACTTC. Translated, it gives CASSKIYWTGGGEQYF.

At least ten counts were recorded for this clonotype. The genes are TRBV20-1 and TRBJ1-2, with TRBD1 as a possible D gene (5 bases). V lost 0 bases and J lost 0, with 8 bases in between. CDR3 length: 14 amino acids. CDR1 is DFQATT and CDR2 is SNEGSKA in the germline V gene (reference sequence). The CDR3 nucleotides read TGCAGTGCTAGAGATGTGGACACTAACTATGGCTACACCTTC. Protein: CSARDVDTNYGYTF.

V gene TRBV4-3 combines with J gene TRBJ2-7, with D perhaps TRBD2 (5 bases). The CDR3 contains 18 residues. V lost 0 bases and J 2 bases, leaving 20 bases between the germline ends. The germline gives CDR1 LGHNA, CDR2 YSLEER. The CDR3 nucleotides are TGCGCCAGCAGCCAAGATGTGCCCCGTTTAGCGCCGACCTACGAGCAGTACTTC. Translated, it gives CASSQDVPRLAPTYEQYF.

Turning to this clonotype: The junction does not match germline at one end; this may be a read error. This chain uses TRBV7-9 with TRBJ2-7, with 8 bases identical to TRBD1. The CDR3 runs to 11 residues. Germline CDR1 SEHNR, CDR2 FQNEAQ (reference sequence). The CDR3 sequence: CASSQTDRADF. DNA for the CDR3: TGTGCCAGCAGCCAAACGGACAGGGCAGACTTC.